This TCR beta chain originates from a study of shared clonotypes between healthy human individuals. Naive CD8 cells, CD45RO-negative and positively selected for CCR7, excluded terminally differentiated effector memory CD45RA+ cells. Participating donors were healthy, HIV-negative adults free of recent acute infections or vaccinations. This table comes from immunoSEQ multiplex PCR, and its TCRdb copy is limited to in-frame clones, with some not included. This sample has about 2 million clones, with approximately 94% found just once. Source material: naive CD8+ T cells sorted from blood. This clonotype originated in a man aged 18 to 30 in good health.

The CDR3 bases are TGTGCCAGCAGCTTCCGGGGCCTGAACACTGAAGCTTTCTTT. This sequence encodes CASSFRGLNTEAFF. The V and J genes are TRBV5-6 and TRBJ1-1; possibly TRBD1 for D (5 bases). The ends were cut back, 2 bases at V and 0 bases at J, with 8 bases in the middle. This CDR3 is 14 amino acids long. The V gene's germline CDR1 is SGHDT and CDR2 YYEEEE.